The clone carrying this TCR beta chain came up many times. Its antigen is not known. These data come from a study of T cells in Graves' hyperthyroidism and ophthalmopathy. Study results and limitations: Expanded thyroid clonotypes (above 0.001) were mostly also found in blood. Model predictions of ophthalmopathy came a median approximately 6 months before onset.

Regions amplified from RNA transcripts were the TCR beta CDR3 regions. The study used the HTBI primer set for a first-round RT-PCR of the TCR CDR3. TCRdb independently ran MiXCR on the multiplex PCR reads; one entry per CDR3 protein. The repertoire consists of 300,000 to 500,000 distinct CDR3 sequences, with 11% to 15% occurring once and the leading ten covering 25% to 30%. The trim removed 5 bases at V and 6 bases at J, leaving 13 bases unmatched. Germline CDR1 is SGHTA and CDR2 is FQGNSA. This CDR3 spans 16 amino acids. This sequence joins TRBV7-2 and TRBJ1-5; the match to TRBD1 covers 7 bases. This sequence was found in a man aged 45-65 years with Graves' ophthalmopathy. Sequencing input: blood. CDR3 nucleotides: TGTGCCAGCAGCCCGCCCGGACAGGTTGAATTTCAGCCCCAGCATTTT. Residues: CASSPPGQVEFQPQHF.